The 23 T cell receptor beta chains listed next were all sequenced from one sample in a study of cytomegalovirus exposure and HLA in healthy donors. Use of 60 Vbeta and 13 Jbeta primers characterized the PCR. The repertoire was sequenced with immunoSEQ multiplex PCR; TCRdb's copy has only in-frame clones and lacks some. Among around 65,000 clones listed, 75% to 85% were seen once. The sample taken for sequencing was PBMCs. Receptor source: a man in his forties or fifties in good health and CMV-seropositive.

The chain links TRBV2 to TRBJ2-2; 8 nucleotides align to TRBD1. CDR3 size: 13 residues. CDR1 is SNHLY and CDR2 is FYNNEI in the germline V gene. V was pared by 8 bases and J by 7 bases, with 6 bases of the junction left unmatched. The CDR3 spells CASQTGGGGELFF. Written as DNA, the CDR3 is TGTGCCAGCCAAACAGGGGGAGGCGGGGAGCTGTTTTTT. Full variable domain (missing parts from reference TRBV2 and TRBJ2-2): EPEVTQTPSHQVTQMGQEVILRCVPISNHLYFYWYRQILGQKVEFLVSFYNNEISEKSEIFDDQFSVERPDGSNFTLKIRSTKLEDSAMYFCASQTGGGGELFFGEGSRLTVL.

V usage is TRBV30 and J usage is TRBJ1-1; D is possibly TRBD1 (6 bases). Germline values: CDR1 GTSNPN, CDR2 SVGIG (reference sequence). V was trimmed by 0 bases and J by 5 bases, leaving 13 bases between them. The CDR3 covers 14 residues. CDR3 in DNA: TGTGCCTGGAGTGTAGTGTTAGGGGGAACTGAAGCTTTCTTT. Residues: CAWSVVLGGTEAFF. Full variable domain (remainder filled in from reference TRBV30 and TRBJ1-1): SQTIHQWPATLVQPVGSPLSLECTVEGTSNPNLYWYRQAAGRGLQLLFYSVGIGQISSEVPQNLSASRPQDRQFILSSKKLLLSDSGFYLCAWSVVLGGTEAFFGQGTRLTVV.

Written as DNA, the CDR3 is TGTGCCAGCAGCACGCGGGGCACAGATACGCAGTATTTT. This translates into CASSTRGTDTQYF. The rearrangement joins TRBV11-2 to TRBJ2-3; possibly TRBD2 for D (5 bases). Trimming left V 5 bases short and J 1 base short, with 7 bases between. The germline gives CDR1 SGHAT, CDR2 FQNNGV. The CDR3 is 13 amino acids.

This sequence joins TRBV4-3 and TRBJ1-6; 10 bases align to TRBD1. The CDR3 loop spans 14 amino acids. CDR1 is LGHNA and CDR2 is YSLEER in the germline V gene. The trim removed 7 bases at V and 9 bases at J, leaving 6 bases unmatched. The CDR3 DNA sequence: TGCGCCAGCACCTCAGGGACAGGGGTTTCACCCCTCCACTTT. It encodes CASTSGTGVSPLHF.

The rearrangement links TRBV15 to TRBJ2-7; tentative D call: TRBD1 (6 bases). V lost 5 bases and J lost 5, with 13 bases in between. The CDR3 has 13 amino acids. Germline CDR1 LNHNV, CDR2 YYDKDF (reference sequence). Here the CDR3 reads CATSGRDTHEQYF. DNA for the CDR3: TGTGCCACCAGCGGCCGGGACACCCACGAGCAGTACTTC.

The V call is TRBV30, the J call TRBJ2-5, with 9 positions matching TRBD2. Trimming removed 2 bases from V and 1 base from J; junction bases left unmatched: 5. The CDR3 is 15 amino acids. The V gene's germline CDR1 is GTSNPN and CDR2 SVGIG (reference sequence). CDR3 sequence (DNA): TGTGCCTGGAGTTTGCGGGGGGGGGCCCAAGAGACCCAGTACTTC. This sequence encodes CAWSLRGGAQETQYF.

As for this clone: One end of the junction fails to match germline, which may point to a read error. This chain joins TRBV7-9 and TRBJ1-3; unclear D gene. The CDR3 length is 14 residues. CDR1 SEHNR and CDR2 FQNEAQ come from the germline V gene (reference sequence). DNA of the CDR3: TGTTCCAGCAGCCGCTTACCTCTCGAGGACACCATATATTTT. Translation gives CSSSRLPLEDTIYF.

The chain has TRBV30 and TRBJ2-7; D uncertain. The V and J ends lost 0 bases and 2 bases respectively, with 8 bases between them. The CDR3 spans 13 residues. Germline CDR1 reads GTSNPN; CDR2 reads SVGIG (reference sequence). Here the CDR3 reads CAWSVDPAYEQYF. The DNA of the CDR3 is TGTGCCTGGAGTGTTGATCCAGCCTACGAGCAGTACTTC.

This clone has a single count. The V and J genes are TRBV5-1 and TRBJ2-5, with 9 bases lining up with TRBD1. Germline CDR1 SGHRS, CDR2 YFSETQ. Trimming at V came to 4 bases and at J to 5 bases, leaving 9 bases not matched to a gene. The CDR3 contains 15 residues. As DNA, the CDR3 is TGCGCCAGCAGCGAGCGGACAGGGGAGGGGGAGACCCAGTACTTC. Amino acid sequence: CASSERTGEGETQYF.

About this clone itself: The junction does not match germline at one end; this may be a read error. The same CDR3 arises from other DNA sequences in this sample as well. The rearrangement joins TRBV4-3 to TRBJ1-6; 8 nucleotides match TRBD1. CDR1 and CDR2 from the germline V gene are LGHNA and YSLEER. The CDR3 contains 15 residues. CDR3 residues: CASSPGQGYNSPLHF. In DNA form, the CDR3 reads TGCGCCAGCAGCCCCGGACAGGGCTATAATTCCCCCCTCCACTTT.

The rearrangement uses TRBV6-5 and TRBJ1-2; TRBD1 is a possible D gene (6 bases). V lost 6 bases and J lost 7, with 15 bases in between. CDR3 length equals 13 residues. Germline loops: CDR1 MNHEY, CDR2 SVGAGI. The DNA for the CDR3 is TGTGCCAGCAGGCGGACGGGGGGCGGTGGCTACACCTTC. It codes for CASRRTGGGGYTF.

Worth noting for this clone: This sequence may be a read error, since a much larger clone differs from it by one base. This rearrangement joins TRBV9 to TRBJ2-7; D possibly corresponds to TRBD1 (6 bases). This CDR3 is built from 15 residues. From germline, CDR1 is SGDLS and CDR2 YYNGEE. The CDR3 sequence: CATSSQGPSYYEQYF. CDR3 nucleotides: TGTGCCACCAGCTCCCAGGGGCCCAGCTACTACGAGCAGTACTTT. Full variable domain (rest looked up from reference TRBV9 and TRBJ2-7): DSGVTQTPKHLITATGQRVTLRCSPRSGDLSVYWYQQSLDQGLQFLIQYYNGEERAKGNILERFSAQQFPDLHSELNLSSLELGDSALYFCATSSQGPSYYEQYFGPGTRLTVT.

This chain joins TRBV27 and TRBJ2-5; D is possibly TRBD1 (5 bases). The CDR3 has 16 residues. Trimming left V 3 bases short and J 1 base short, with 15 bases between. Looked up from germline, CDR1 is MNHEY and CDR2 is SMNVEV (reference sequence). The CDR3, as DNA: TGTGCCAGCAGTTTCAACAGGATACATCCCCAAGAGACCCAGTACTTC. Translation: CASSFNRIHPQETQYF.

V is TRBV18 and J is TRBJ2-5; 7 nucleotides agree with TRBD2. The CDR3 loop spans 13 amino acids. J gave up 5 bases and V 1 base, and 1 base lay outside the gene matches. Germline CDR1 reads KGHSH; CDR2 reads LQKENI. The CDR3 nucleotides are TGTGCCAGCTCACCACAGCGGGATGAGACCCAGTACTTC. Amino acids: CASSPQRDETQYF.

The rearrangement joins TRBV6-4 to TRBJ2-3; 12 nucleotides align to TRBD1. The germline gives CDR1 MRHNA, CDR2 SNTAGT. V shed 9 bases, J shed 4 bases, and the junction held 2 bases outside the gene matches. This CDR3 is built from 13 residues. The CDR3 DNA follows: TGTGCCAGAGGGACAGGGGGCTCAGATACGCAGTATTTT. Protein sequence: CARGTGGSDTQYF.

The V and J genes are TRBV4-3 and TRBJ1-2; possibly TRBD1 for D (5 bases). There are 16 residues in the CDR3. The V and J ends lost 0 bases and 4 bases respectively, with 15 bases between them. CDR1 and CDR2 (germline): LGHNA, YSLEER. As DNA, the CDR3 is TGCGCCAGCAGCCAAGATCCCCAGGGAAACTCCTATGGCTACACCTTC. It encodes CASSQDPQGNSYGYTF.

The chain joins TRBV5-6 to TRBJ1-4; D remains ambiguous. The CDR3 totals 14 residues. Germline CDR1 reads SGHDT; CDR2 reads YYEEEE. V was pared by 4 bases and J by 3 bases, with 10 bases between. In nucleotides, the CDR3 is TGTGCCAGCAGCGCCGCAGTTGCTAATGAAAAACTGTTTTTT. It encodes CASSAAVANEKLFF.

This clone was counted a few times. The chain joins TRBV9 to TRBJ2-3; TRBD2 agrees at 7 bases. After removal of 4 bases from V and 3 bases from J, the junction contained 5 bases not matched to a gene. The germline gives CDR1 SGDLS, CDR2 YYNGEE. The CDR3 is made up of 14 amino acids. The CDR3 protein is CASSLWGGTDTQYF. In DNA form, the CDR3 reads TGTGCCAGCAGCCTCTGGGGGGGGACAGATACGCAGTATTTT. Variable domain in full (rest from reference TRBV9 and TRBJ2-3): DSGVTQTPKHLITATGQRVTLRCSPRSGDLSVYWYQQSLDQGLQFLIQYYNGEERAKGNILERFSAQQFPDLHSELNLSSLELGDSALYFCASSLWGGTDTQYFGPGTRLTVL.

This chain links TRBV4-2 with TRBJ1-1, with D perhaps TRBD1 (5 bases). V was pared by 0 bases and J by 11 bases, with 22 bases between. The germline gives CDR1 LGHNA, CDR2 YNFKEQ. CDR3 size: 16 residues. CDR3 DNA sequence: TGTGCCAGCAGCCAAGACAGGCGGTCAGGGCATGGATCCGCTTTCTTT. Translating it yields CASSQDRRSGHGSAFF.

This clone was detected a few times. The genes are TRBV30 and TRBJ1-2; 8 bases line up with TRBD1. The CDR3 has 12 residues. With V trimmed by 6 bases and J by 5 bases, 5 bases remained unmatched. Germline V gene lookup returns CDR1 GTSNPN and CDR2 SVGIG (reference sequence). The CDR3 DNA reads TGTGCCTGTGCGGACAGGGCTTATGGCTACACCTTC. Translation: CACADRAYGYTF.

The chain recombines TRBV6-6 with TRBJ2-7, with 8 bases aligning to TRBD1. Germline assignment: CDR1 MNHNY and CDR2 SVGAGI (reference sequence). The CDR3 is 14 residues long. V shed 5 bases and J 8 bases; nucleotides not matched to a gene: 11. CDR3 sequence (DNA): TGTGCCAGCAGTCGGGGACAGGAGGGGGCACAGCAGTACTTC. Its translation: CASSRGQEGAQQYF.

This clone occurred a few times. One junction end disagrees with the germline gene, perhaps due to a read error. This sequence joins TRBV4-3 and TRBJ2-1; no definite D call. This CDR3 region has 17 residues. Germline V gene sequence: CDR1 LGHNA, CDR2 YSLEER. The CDR3 nucleotides read TGCGCCAGCAGCCAACATATGATAGCACTCATCTACAATGCGCAGTTCTTC. This encodes CASSQHMIALIYNAQFF.

The V call is TRBV7-8, the J call TRBJ2-1, with 15 bases matching TRBD2. After removal of 7 bases from V and 10 bases from J, the junction contained 8 bases not matched to a gene. The CDR3 sequence is 15 residues long. Germline CDR1 is SGHVS and CDR2 is FQNEAQ. The CDR3 DNA is TGTGCCAGCAACAGGGGCGGACTAGCGGGAGGGGAGCAGTTCTTC. It translates to CASNRGGLAGGEQFF.